These 25 T cell receptor beta chains share one sample of origin, sequenced in a study of T cell changes during pregnancy in multiple sclerosis. Method: immunoSEQ multiplex PCR; TCRdb's copy keeps in-frame clones and lacks some. The data hold roughly 59,000 clones, with just over 90% observed a single time. The material was CD4+ T cells from peripheral blood mononuclear cells, obtained before pregnancy. The receptors come from a female donor with multiple sclerosis, enrolled in a pregnancy study.

V gene TRBV5-6 combines with J gene TRBJ2-7; D is ambiguous. The V and J ends lost 4 bases and 4 bases respectively, with 27 bases between them. The germline V gene has CDR1 SGHDT and CDR2 YYEEEE. The CDR3 loop spans 18 amino acids. In DNA form, the CDR3 reads TGTGCCAGCAGCACGCGAAGGTCCCAGTGGCTAGAACGTTACGAGCAGTACTTC. Translated: CASSTRRSQWLERYEQYF.

The count of this clone is one. The J gene is TRBJ2-5, the V gene TRBV19; 7 positions match TRBD2. V lost 10 bases and J lost 4; bases outside the gene matches: 12. The CDR3 spans 14 residues. From germline, CDR1 is LNHDA and CDR2 SQIVND (reference sequence). CDR3 nucleotides: TGTGCCACCGCGCCCGGGGGGATTTTAGAGACCCAGTACTTC. Translation gives CATAPGGILETQYF.

The chain links TRBV5-1 to TRBJ2-5, with 11 bases fitting TRBD2. V shed 6 bases and J 5 bases; nucleotides not matched to a gene: 3. The CDR3 spans 13 residues. Germline CDR1 and CDR2: SGHRS and YFSETQ. CDR3: CASKLAGVETQYF. DNA for the CDR3: TGCGCCAGCAAACTAGCGGGAGTTGAGACCCAGTACTTC.

The chain couples TRBV23-1 to TRBJ2-7, with 7 bases fitting TRBD1. TRBV23-1 is an ORF, and what it does is uncertain. V dropped 8 bases and J dropped 2; count of bases not matched to a gene: 12. There are 15 residues in the CDR3. The CDR3 loop is CASRNNRGPAYEQYF. CDR3 in DNA: TGCGCCAGCCGTAATAACAGGGGACCCGCCTACGAGCAGTACTTC.

The gene calls are TRBV5-4 and TRBJ1-1; unclear D gene. The V end was cut by 2 bases, the J end by 4 bases, with 9 bases between. In germline, CDR1 is SGHNT, CDR2 YYREEE (reference sequence). CDR3 length: 13 amino acids. As DNA, the CDR3 is TGTGCCAGCAGCTTCGAGGTCCCCACTGAAGCTTTCTTT. Translation gives CASSFEVPTEAFF.

This chain links TRBV11-2 with TRBJ2-1, with TRBD2 matching over 10 bases. Germline lookup yields CDR1 SGHAT and CDR2 FQNNGV. CDR3 length: 17 residues. Losses at the gene ends were 5 bases for V and 7 bases for J; bases not matched to a gene: 14. CDR3 sequence reads: CASSHSGSGRAENEQFF. Here the CDR3 DNA reads TGTGCCAGCAGCCATTCAGGCAGCGGGAGGGCCGAGAATGAGCAGTTCTTC.

V gene TRBV11-3 combines with J gene TRBJ2-5, with TRBD2 identical over 8 bases. Germline V gene lookup returns CDR1 SGHNT and CDR2 YENEEA. V was clipped by 6 bases and J by 2 bases; unmatched bases: 17. There are 18 residues in the CDR3. In DNA, the CDR3 is TGTGCCAGCAGTCCTCACGGCGGTGGCGGGAGGTCGCAAGAGACCCAGTACTTC. Amino acids: CASSPHGGGGRSQETQYF. The complete variable domain, with remaining parts taken from reference TRBV11-3 and TRBJ2-5, reads EAGVVQSPRYKIIEKKQPVAFWCNPISGHNTLYWYLQNLGQGPELLIRYENEEAVDDSQLPKDRFSAERLKGVDSTLKIQPAELGDSAVYLCASSPHGGGGRSQETQYFGPGTRLLVL.

The chain combines TRBV7-9 with TRBJ2-2; D not resolved. Germline V gene lookup returns CDR1 SEHNR and CDR2 FQNEAQ (reference sequence). This CDR3 has 14 residues. Trimming removed 3 bases at V and 0 bases at J, with 5 bases between. The CDR3 nucleotides read TGTGCCAGCAGCTTTAGTTCGAACACCGGGGAGCTGTTTTTT. It is translated as CASSFSSNTGELFF.

The table lists this clone with a count of one. This chain uses TRBV6-1 with TRBJ1-5, with 7 bases that match TRBD1. CDR1 MNHNS and CDR2 SASEGT come from the germline V gene. Trimming cost V 0 bases and J 1 base; bases outside gene matches: 6. This CDR3 contains 17 residues. CDR3 in amino acids: CASSEALAGGSNQPQHF. CDR3 DNA sequence: TGTGCCAGCAGTGAAGCGCTGGCAGGGGGAAGCAATCAGCCCCAGCATTTT.

This chain joins TRBV19 and TRBJ2-3; 10 positions agree with TRBD1. The germline gives CDR1 LNHDA, CDR2 SQIVND (reference sequence). V lost 9 bases, J lost 2 bases, and 5 bases stayed unmatched. This CDR3 comprises 14 residues. The CDR3 sequence is CASLDRGDTDTQYF. Written as DNA, the CDR3 is TGTGCCAGCCTGGACAGGGGGGACACAGATACGCAGTATTTT.

This sequence joins TRBV27 and TRBJ1-4; D is perhaps TRBD1 (5 bases). V shed 7 bases and J shed 10 bases, with 13 bases lying between them. The CDR3 sequence is 12 residues long. Germline CDR1 reads MNHEY; CDR2 reads SMNVEV (reference sequence). CDR3 sequence: CASKEGIGKLFF. The CDR3 DNA reads TGTGCCAGCAAGGAGGGGATCGGAAAACTGTTTTTT.

The rearrangement joins TRBV9 to TRBJ2-3, with 8 bases aligning to TRBD2. Germline CDR1 is SGDLS and CDR2 is YYNGEE. Unmatched junction bases numbered 5, after V lost 1 base and J lost 1 base. The CDR3 consists of 16 residues. In DNA, the CDR3 is TGTGCCAGCAGCGTATCCGGAGCGGGAGGCACAGATACGCAGTATTTT. Translated: CASSVSGAGGTDTQYF.

CDR3 residues: CASSSLPFPPNTGELFF. The CDR3 DNA sequence: TGTGCCAGCAGTTCTCTACCATTCCCCCCGAACACCGGGGAGCTGTTTTTT. V and J are TRBV28 and TRBJ2-2; D uncertain. CDR3 length: 17 amino acids. CDR1 MDHEN and CDR2 SYDVKM come from the germline V gene. Deletions cut 4 bases from V and 0 bases from J, with 15 bases between.

V usage is TRBV9 and J usage is TRBJ2-1; 8 bases line up with TRBD2. The trim removed 4 bases at V and 3 bases at J, leaving 9 bases unmatched. This CDR3 has 16 residues. Germline values: CDR1 SGDLS, CDR2 YYNGEE. This chain's CDR3 is CASSPTTGTSYNEQFF. The DNA of the CDR3 is TGTGCCAGCAGCCCTACGACCGGGACTAGCTACAATGAGCAGTTCTTC.

J is TRBJ2-2 and V is TRBV19; 8 nucleotides agree with TRBD1. J gave up 1 base and V 6 bases, and 1 base lay outside the gene matches. Germline CDR1 is LNHDA and CDR2 is SQIVND (reference sequence). There are 14 residues in the CDR3. The CDR3 DNA follows: TGTGCCAGTAGGGGGACAGGGAACACCGGGGAGCTGTTTTTT. Its protein is CASRGTGNTGELFF.

CDR3 amino acids: CASSSGQGSYNEQFF. CDR3 sequence (DNA): TGTGCCAGCTCTTCGGGACAGGGCTCCTACAATGAGCAGTTCTTC. V gene TRBV18 combines with J gene TRBJ2-1; TRBD1 matches 9 bases. The CDR3 totals 15 residues. Germline V gene data show CDR1 as KGHSH and CDR2 as LQKENI. With V trimmed by 6 bases and J by 0 bases, 3 bases remained unmatched.

The chain has TRBV9 and TRBJ2-5, with D possibly matching TRBD2 (6 bases). Germline CDR1 reads SGDLS; CDR2 reads YYNGEE. V dropped 3 bases and J dropped 2 bases, with 8 bases sitting between them. This CDR3 spans 13 amino acids. CDR3 loop: CASSEAGQETQYF. CDR3 DNA sequence: TGTGCCAGCAGCGAGGCGGGGCAAGAGACCCAGTACTTC.

This chain joins TRBV4-3 and TRBJ2-3, with 9 positions matching TRBD2. Germline assignment: CDR1 LGHNA and CDR2 YSLEER. V shed 0 bases, J shed 3 bases, and the junction held 10 bases outside the gene matches. The CDR3 spans 18 residues. The CDR3 DNA reads TGCGCCAGCAGCCAAGATTGGGTAGCGGGAGTGGGTACAGATACGCAGTATTTT. Its protein is CASSQDWVAGVGTDTQYF.

This rearrangement joins TRBV14 to TRBJ2-3; possibly TRBD2 for D (5 bases). The germline V gene has CDR1 SGHDN and CDR2 FVKESK. V lost 3 bases and J 2 bases, leaving 12 bases between the germline ends. The CDR3 spans 15 residues. For the CDR3, the DNA is TGTGCCAGCAGCCACCAGCTGAGGGCCACAGATACGCAGTATTTT. Protein sequence: CASSHQLRATDTQYF.

V is TRBV28 and J is TRBJ2-7; 9 nucleotides align to TRBD2. The CDR3 sequence is 17 residues long. The V and J ends lost 4 bases and 2 bases, in that order; junction bases with no gene match: 12. CDR1 is MDHEN, CDR2 SYDVKM, per germline. The CDR3 sequence: CASSSPSGIRLTYEQYF. For the CDR3, the DNA is TGTGCCAGCAGTTCTCCTAGCGGGATAAGACTAACCTACGAGCAGTACTTC. The whole variable domain, remainder taken from reference TRBV28 and TRBJ2-7, is DVKVTQSSRYLVKRTGEKVFLECVQDMDHENMFWYRQDPGLGLRLIYFSYDVKMKEKGDIPEGYSVSREKKERFSLILESASTNQTSMYLCASSSPSGIRLTYEQYFGPGTRLTVT.

This chain links TRBV4-3 with TRBJ2-7; maybe TRBD1 (6 bases). V was clipped by 0 bases and J by 3 bases, with 12 bases between them. CDR1 is LGHNA and CDR2 is YSLEER in the germline V gene. This CDR3 comprises 15 residues. CDR3 nucleotide sequence: TGCGCCAGCAGCCAAGATATCACAGGGAACTACGAGCAGTACTTC. Its translation: CASSQDITGNYEQYF.

This clone showed up just a few times. The chain combines TRBV30 with TRBJ1-1; no clear D gene. The CDR3 loop spans 11 amino acids. Deletions cut 1 base from V and 6 bases from J, with 6 bases between. In germline, CDR1 is GTSNPN, CDR2 SVGIG (reference sequence). CDR3 residues: CAWSALSEAFF. CDR3 bases: TGTGCCTGGAGTGCCCTCTCTGAAGCTTTCTTT.

The chain joins TRBV28 to TRBJ1-3; D not certain. Germline V gives CDR1 MDHEN, CDR2 SYDVKM. V was shortened by 5 bases and J by 0 bases, with 11 bases between the two germline ends. CDR3 length: 15 residues. CDR3 DNA sequence: TGTGCCAGCAGTCCCGGGGTACACTCTGGAAACACCATATATTTT. It is translated as CASSPGVHSGNTIYF.

V usage is TRBV9 and J usage is TRBJ2-2; TRBD2 might be the D (6 bases). The CDR3 has 15 amino acids. Germline V gene sequence: CDR1 SGDLS, CDR2 YYNGEE. V was cut by 2 bases and J by 4 bases, with 12 bases left in between. CDR3 coding DNA: TGTGCCAGCAGCGTCGGGGGTAGAGGCACCGGGGAGCTGTTTTTT. Translation: CASSVGGRGTGELFF.

The V call is TRBV11-3, the J call TRBJ2-7; TRBD1 matches at 9 bases. The CDR3 totals 14 residues. Unmatched junction bases numbered 7, after V lost 4 bases and J lost 6 bases. In germline, CDR1 is SGHNT, CDR2 YENEEA. The CDR3 sequence: CASSWTGTGFEQYF. Here the CDR3 DNA reads TGTGCCAGCAGCTGGACCGGGACAGGGTTCGAGCAGTACTTC.